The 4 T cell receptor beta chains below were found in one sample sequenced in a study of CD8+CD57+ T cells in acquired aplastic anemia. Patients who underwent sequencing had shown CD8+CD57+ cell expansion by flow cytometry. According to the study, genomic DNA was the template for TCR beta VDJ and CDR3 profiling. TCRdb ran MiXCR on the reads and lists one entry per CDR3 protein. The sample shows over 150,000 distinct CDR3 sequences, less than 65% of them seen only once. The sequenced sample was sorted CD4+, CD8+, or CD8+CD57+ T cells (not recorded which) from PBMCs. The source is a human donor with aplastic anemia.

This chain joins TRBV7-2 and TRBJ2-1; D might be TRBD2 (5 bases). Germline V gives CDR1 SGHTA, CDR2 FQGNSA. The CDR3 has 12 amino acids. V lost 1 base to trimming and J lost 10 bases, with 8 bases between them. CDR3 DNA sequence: TGTGCCAGCAGCTTAGGCCTAGCCGAGCAGTTCTTC. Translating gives CASSLGLAEQFF.

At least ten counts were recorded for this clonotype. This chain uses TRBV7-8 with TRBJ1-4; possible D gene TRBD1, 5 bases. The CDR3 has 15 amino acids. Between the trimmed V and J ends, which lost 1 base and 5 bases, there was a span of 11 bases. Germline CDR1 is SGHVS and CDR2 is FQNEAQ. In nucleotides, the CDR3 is TGTGCCAGCAGCTTAGTTTCCGACAGCAATGAAAAACTGTTTTTT. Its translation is CASSLVSDSNEKLFF.

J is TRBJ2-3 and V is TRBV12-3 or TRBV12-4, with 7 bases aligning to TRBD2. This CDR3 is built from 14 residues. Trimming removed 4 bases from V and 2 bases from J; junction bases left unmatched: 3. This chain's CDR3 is CASSWGGVTDTQYF. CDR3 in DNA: TGTGCCAGCAGTTGGGGGGGGGTCACAGATACGCAGTATTTT.

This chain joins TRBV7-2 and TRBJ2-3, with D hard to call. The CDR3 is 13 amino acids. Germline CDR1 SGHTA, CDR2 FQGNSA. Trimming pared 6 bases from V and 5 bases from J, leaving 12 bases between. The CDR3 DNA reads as TGTGCCAGCAGTCATAAGTATGGAGATACGCAGTATTTT. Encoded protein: CASSHKYGDTQYF.